A selection of T cell receptor beta chains follows, all from one sample in a study of T cell responses to AZD1222 COVID-19 vaccine. The repertoire was sequenced with immunoSEQ multiplex PCR; TCRdb's copy has only in-frame clones and lacks some. The sample yields under 150,000 clones, over 75% seen once. The material sequenced was peripheral blood, taken 28 days after the second AZD1222 dose. Receptors were obtained from an adult who received the AZD1222 COVID-19 vaccine. Both conserved end residues are part of each CDR3. Each record gives: V gene, J gene, clone size, D gene, CDR3 DNA, CDR3 protein. The D gene is left open where the match is weak. The size entry is marked missing in some rows and otherwise reads once, few, many or a size class.

v_gene: TRBV6-5
j_gene: TRBJ1-1
abundance: -
d_gene: -
CDR3nt: TGTGCCAGCAGTCCCCCCAGGTCGAGAACTGAAGCTTTCTTT
CDR3aa: CASSPPRSRTEAFF

v_gene: TRBV11-3
j_gene: TRBJ2-1
abundance: -
d_gene: -
CDR3nt: TGTGCCAGCAGCACGTCCCACAATGAGCAGTTCTTC
CDR3aa: CASSTSHNEQFF

v_gene: TRBV25-1
j_gene: TRBJ2-5
abundance: -
d_gene: -
CDR3nt: TGTGCCAGCCAATTTCCCGGGAGCCAAGAGACCCAGTACTTC
CDR3aa: CASQFPGSQETQYF

v_gene: TRBV5-8
j_gene: TRBJ1-5
abundance: -
d_gene: -
CDR3nt: TGTGCCAGCAGCTTGTGGGAATATAGCAATCAGCCCCAGCATTTT
CDR3aa: CASSLWEYSNQPQHF

v_gene: TRBV3-1/TRBV3-2
j_gene: TRBJ1-2
abundance: -
d_gene: -
CDR3nt: TGTGCCAGCAGGCCCCGGGACACCAACTATGGCTACACCTTC
CDR3aa: CASRPRDTNYGYTF

v_gene: TRBV9
j_gene: TRBJ2-7
abundance: once
d_gene: -
CDR3nt: TGTGCCAGCAGCGTAGGGGATCGCGCCTACGAGCAGTACTTC
CDR3aa: CASSVGDRAYEQYF

v_gene: TRBV11-3
j_gene: TRBJ2-3
abundance: -
d_gene: TRBD2
CDR3nt: TGTGCCAGCAGCTTAGGACTAGCGGGACCCCCGGGCACAGATACGCAGTATTTT
CDR3aa: CASSLGLAGPPGTDTQYF

v_gene: TRBV27
j_gene: TRBJ1-2
abundance: -
d_gene: -
CDR3nt: TGTGCCAGCAGCTTTGCGGGGGGTAACTATGGCTACACCTTC
CDR3aa: CASSFAGGNYGYTF

v_gene: TRBV19
j_gene: TRBJ2-5
abundance: -
d_gene: TRBD1
CDR3nt: TGTGCCAGTAGTATAGCGACCCCCAGACTCGGACAGGGGCAAGAGACCCAGTACTTC
CDR3aa: CASSIATPRLGQGQETQYF

v_gene: TRBV2
j_gene: TRBJ1-1
abundance: -
d_gene: -
CDR3nt: TGTGCCAGCAATGCGGTTATGAACACTGAAGCTTTCTTT
CDR3aa: CASNAVMNTEAFF

v_gene: TRBV18
j_gene: TRBJ1-5
abundance: once
d_gene: -
CDR3nt: TGTGCCAGCTCACCAGACCACGATCAGCCCCAGCATTTT
CDR3aa: CASSPDHDQPQHF

v_gene: TRBV5-4
j_gene: TRBJ1-2
abundance: once
d_gene: -
CDR3nt: TGTGCCAGCAGAATCACACCTTGGACGGCTCCTAACTATGGCTACACCTTC
CDR3aa: CASRITPWTAPNYGYTF

v_gene: TRBV9
j_gene: TRBJ1-4
abundance: -
d_gene: TRBD1
CDR3nt: TGTGCCAGCAGCCGAAGACAGGGCCAAGGGACTAATGAAAAACTGTTTTTT
CDR3aa: CASSRRQGQGTNEKLFF

v_gene: TRBV30
j_gene: TRBJ2-1
abundance: -
d_gene: -
CDR3nt: TGTGCCTGGAGCTACACTAGCTCCTACAATGAGCAGTTCTTC
CDR3aa: CAWSYTSSYNEQFF